A selection of T cell receptor beta chains follows, all from one sample in a study of blood T cell repertoires in COVID-19. Libraries were prepared by immunoSEQ multiplex PCR; TCRdb keeps only in-frame clonotypes and omits some of them. This sample has over 30,000 clones, with around 80% found just once. Sequencing was performed on peripheral blood. These receptors were obtained from a man aged 80 or over with active or convalescent COVID-19. The CDR3 runs from the conserved cysteine through the conserved F or W. Each record gives: V gene, clone size, J gene, CDR3 protein. Clone size is stated in some rows and not others, as once, few, many or a class when expanded.

v_gene: TRBV7-9
abundance: few
j_gene: TRBJ2-7
CDR3aa: CASSLGTGAYEQYF

v_gene: TRBV6-5
abundance: NA
j_gene: TRBJ2-3
CDR3aa: CASSLAGTMRDTQYF

v_gene: TRBV7-8
abundance: NA
j_gene: TRBJ2-2
CDR3aa: CASRLAAGELFF

v_gene: TRBV30
abundance: NA
j_gene: TRBJ1-1
CDR3aa: CAWSGGQGSEAFF

v_gene: TRBV15
abundance: NA
j_gene: TRBJ1-5
CDR3aa: CATSRSGSNPNQPQHF

v_gene: TRBV11-2
abundance: few
j_gene: TRBJ2-7
CDR3aa: CASSTTYEQYF

v_gene: TRBV18
abundance: NA
j_gene: TRBJ2-7
CDR3aa: CASSPGGSYEQYF

v_gene: TRBV19
abundance: few
j_gene: TRBJ2-1
CDR3aa: CASSISGIYNEQFF

v_gene: TRBV18
abundance: NA
j_gene: TRBJ1-1
CDR3aa: CASSPGQGADTEAFF

v_gene: TRBV7-9
abundance: NA
j_gene: TRBJ2-1
CDR3aa: CASRFSNEQFF

v_gene: TRBV9
abundance: NA
j_gene: TRBJ2-1
CDR3aa: CASSVGGVSANEQFF

v_gene: TRBV4-2
abundance: NA
j_gene: TRBJ1-1
CDR3aa: CASSQEGDRGRTEAFF

v_gene: TRBV15
abundance: NA
j_gene: TRBJ2-3
CDR3aa: CATSREGGSTDTQYF

v_gene: TRBV6-4
abundance: NA
j_gene: TRBJ1-5
CDR3aa: CASSDAGTGGVQPQHF

v_gene: TRBV7-3
abundance: once
j_gene: TRBJ1-1
CDR3aa: CASSLGTETEAFF

v_gene: TRBV4-3
abundance: NA
j_gene: TRBJ1-6
CDR3aa: CASSQDQGLSPLHF

v_gene: TRBV7-8
abundance: NA
j_gene: TRBJ1-2
CDR3aa: CASSLEGKTNYGYTF

v_gene: TRBV19
abundance: NA
j_gene: TRBJ1-4
CDR3aa: CASSTTQGPNEKLFF

v_gene: TRBV7-6
abundance: once
j_gene: TRBJ2-5
CDR3aa: CASSLSSLAVQETQYF

v_gene: TRBV6-5
abundance: NA
j_gene: TRBJ2-7
CDR3aa: CASSHSGRPDEQYF

v_gene: TRBV12-3/TRBV12-4
abundance: NA
j_gene: TRBJ2-1
CDR3aa: CASSQLSEHEQFF

v_gene: TRBV5-1
abundance: once
j_gene: TRBJ2-5
CDR3aa: CASSLLTGPQETQYF

v_gene: TRBV10-3
abundance: once
j_gene: TRBJ2-2
CDR3aa: CAITGGNTGELFF

v_gene: TRBV6-2/TRBV6-3
abundance: NA
j_gene: TRBJ2-1
CDR3aa: CASSPGRTDYYNEQFF

v_gene: TRBV5-4
abundance: NA
j_gene: TRBJ2-7
CDR3aa: CASSSGLAINEQYF

v_gene: TRBV5-1
abundance: NA
j_gene: TRBJ1-1
CDR3aa: CASSVQGGNTEAFF

v_gene: TRBV27
abundance: NA
j_gene: TRBJ2-2
CDR3aa: CASSFGQGVTGELFF

v_gene: TRBV5-1
abundance: NA
j_gene: TRBJ1-4
CDR3aa: CASRLGLRALNEKLFF

v_gene: TRBV10-3
abundance: NA
j_gene: TRBJ1-1
CDR3aa: CATRGGNTEAFF

v_gene: TRBV13
abundance: once
j_gene: TRBJ2-3
CDR3aa: CASGRQGDTQYF

v_gene: TRBV7-9
abundance: once
j_gene: TRBJ1-5
CDR3aa: CASSPGGVNQPQHF

v_gene: TRBV5-1
abundance: NA
j_gene: TRBJ2-1
CDR3aa: CASSAGGTTNNEQFF

v_gene: TRBV29-1
abundance: NA
j_gene: TRBJ1-2
CDR3aa: CSVQTGGGYTF

v_gene: TRBV7-6
abundance: NA
j_gene: TRBJ2-7
CDR3aa: CASSLTGGQVVEQYF

v_gene: TRBV27
abundance: few
j_gene: TRBJ1-4
CDR3aa: CASSPGQGNEKLFF

v_gene: TRBV15
abundance: NA
j_gene: TRBJ2-1
CDR3aa: CATSLPPREAYNEQFF

v_gene: TRBV28
abundance: NA
j_gene: TRBJ1-1
CDR3aa: CASKLTGVNTEAFF

v_gene: TRBV28
abundance: NA
j_gene: TRBJ1-1
CDR3aa: CATFPAGRVGTEAFF

v_gene: TRBV12-5
abundance: NA
j_gene: TRBJ2-7
CDR3aa: CASGNLAGEQYF

v_gene: TRBV28
abundance: few
j_gene: TRBJ2-3
CDR3aa: CASSPSALGLAEEDTQYF

v_gene: TRBV28
abundance: NA
j_gene: TRBJ1-5
CDR3aa: CASSTPRPGQINQPQHF

v_gene: TRBV28
abundance: NA
j_gene: TRBJ2-7
CDR3aa: CASSQLLAGRNEQYF

v_gene: TRBV27
abundance: once
j_gene: TRBJ2-2
CDR3aa: CASSPGLAGPFLAGELFF

v_gene: TRBV6-2/TRBV6-3
abundance: NA
j_gene: TRBJ2-1
CDR3aa: CASSPGLPTFYNEQFF

v_gene: TRBV6-1
abundance: NA
j_gene: TRBJ1-1
CDR3aa: CASSEALYRNTEAFF

v_gene: TRBV6-2/TRBV6-3
abundance: NA
j_gene: TRBJ2-1
CDR3aa: CASSFLAGGPYYNEQFF

v_gene: TRBV24-1
abundance: medium-sized
j_gene: TRBJ2-7
CDR3aa: CATSPTGLGYEQYF

v_gene: TRBV2
abundance: once
j_gene: TRBJ1-2
CDR3aa: CARFLDGYTF

v_gene: TRBV7-3
abundance: NA
j_gene: TRBJ2-5
CDR3aa: CASSFDRQETQYF

v_gene: TRBV18
abundance: few
j_gene: TRBJ1-6
CDR3aa: CASSLDRFNSPLHF

v_gene: TRBV9
abundance: NA
j_gene: TRBJ2-3
CDR3aa: CASSVSGGPSRYLTSTDTQYF

v_gene: TRBV6-5
abundance: NA
j_gene: TRBJ1-2
CDR3aa: CASSYTGDYGYTF

v_gene: TRBV19
abundance: NA
j_gene: TRBJ1-4
CDR3aa: CASSMTGADEKLFF

v_gene: TRBV6-5
abundance: once
j_gene: TRBJ1-1
CDR3aa: CASSRGDNTEAFF

v_gene: TRBV11-3
abundance: NA
j_gene: TRBJ2-1
CDR3aa: CASSYPGHQYNEQFF